This record covers a single TCR beta chain. The antigen is undetermined. The data stem from a study of T cell responses to AZD1222 COVID-19 vaccine. Overall study findings and caveats: There were mostly white British donors and more females than males, and clonal diversity was possibly underestimated. In the spike-specific TCR repertoire, nearly half reportedly target unmutated variant regions.

Clones were sequenced by immunoSEQ multiplex PCR, and TCRdb holds only the in-frame ones, with some missing. Of tens of thousands of clones in the sample, roughly 82% were seen once. This CDR3 is 15 amino acids long. With V trimmed by 3 bases and J by 6 bases, 8 bases remained unmatched. Germline assignment: CDR1 SGHRS and CDR2 YFSETQ. The rearrangement uses TRBV5-1 and TRBJ2-1, with 8 bases fitting TRBD1. The specimen was peripheral blood, collected on day 0 of AZD1222 vaccination. The sequence was obtained from an adult in good health. CDR3 protein: CASSSMDRVGNEQFF. The CDR3 region has the DNA TGCGCCAGCAGCTCTATGGACAGGGTGGGCAATGAGCAGTTCTTC.